This T cell receptor beta chain was found in a study of tumor-infiltrating lymphocytes in primary liver carcinoma. The CDR3 runs to 12 residues. Trimming took 3 bases from V and 7 from J, leaving 10 bases between them. Many counts were recorded for this clonotype. From around 0.5 ug of total RNA, TCR beta-specific cDNA was reverse-transcribed using a constant-region primer. Libraries of TCR beta came from three nested multiplex PCR rounds with slightly modified ARM-PCR. The first two PCR rounds, roughly 11 cycles each, used TRBV1-TRBV30 forward primers and a C-beta reverse primer. Each CDR3 protein is one row after TCRdb ran MiXCR on the multiplex PCR reads. The sample shows around 210,000 distinct CDR3 sequences, approximately 64% of them seen only once. Researchers drew blood RNA from unsorted whole blood and extracted germline DNA as well.

This sequence joins TRBV12-3 or TRBV12-4 and TRBJ2-7; D is uncertain. The material sequenced was peripheral blood. The source is a woman aged 55-70 years with primary liver carcinoma and hepatitis B virus infection. In nucleotides, the CDR3 is TGTGCCAGCAGTTTTTTGGTGGAAGAGCAGTACTTC. Protein sequence: CASSFLVEEQYF.